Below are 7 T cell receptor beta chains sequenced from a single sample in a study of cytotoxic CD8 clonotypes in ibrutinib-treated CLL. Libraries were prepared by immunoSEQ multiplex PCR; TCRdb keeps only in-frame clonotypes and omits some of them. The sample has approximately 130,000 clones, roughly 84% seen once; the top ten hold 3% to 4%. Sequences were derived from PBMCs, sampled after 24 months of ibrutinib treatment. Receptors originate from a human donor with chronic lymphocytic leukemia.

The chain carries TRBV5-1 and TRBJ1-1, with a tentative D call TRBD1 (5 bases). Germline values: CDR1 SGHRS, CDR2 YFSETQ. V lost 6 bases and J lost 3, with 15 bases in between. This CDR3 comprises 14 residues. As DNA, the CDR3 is TGCGCCAGCATCGCCGGGGACGGATACACTGAAGCTTTCTTT. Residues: CASIAGDGYTEAFF.

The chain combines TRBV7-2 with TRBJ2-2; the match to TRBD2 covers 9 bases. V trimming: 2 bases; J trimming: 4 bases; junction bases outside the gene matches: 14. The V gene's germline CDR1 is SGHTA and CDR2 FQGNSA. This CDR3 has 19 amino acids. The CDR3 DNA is TGTGCCAGCAGCTTACGAGTAGCGGGGGCCTCGAGGGGCACCGGGGAGCTGTTTTTT. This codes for CASSLRVAGASRGTGELFF.

In DNA form, the CDR3 reads TGTGCCAGCAGGCTACAGGGGAATTCACCCCTCCACTTT. Translated, it gives CASRLQGNSPLHF. The genes are TRBV28 and TRBJ1-6; 7 bases line up with TRBD1. The length of the CDR3 is 13 residues. J gave up 7 bases and V 6 bases, and 3 bases lay outside the gene matches. Germline-derived CDR1 and CDR2 are MDHEN and SYDVKM. Using reference TRBV28 and TRBJ1-6 for the parts outside the CDR3, the full variable domain is DVKVTQSSRYLVKRTGEKVFLECVQDMDHENMFWYRQDPGLGLRLIYFSYDVKMKEKGDIPEGYSVSREKKERFSLILESASTNQTSMYLCASRLQGNSPLHFGNGTRLTVT.

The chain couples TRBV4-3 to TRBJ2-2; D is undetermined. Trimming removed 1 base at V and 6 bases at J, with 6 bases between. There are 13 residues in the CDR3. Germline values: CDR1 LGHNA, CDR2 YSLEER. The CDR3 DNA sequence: TGCGCCAGCAGCCAAGTTCTGGCCGGGGAGCTGTTTTTT. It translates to CASSQVLAGELFF.

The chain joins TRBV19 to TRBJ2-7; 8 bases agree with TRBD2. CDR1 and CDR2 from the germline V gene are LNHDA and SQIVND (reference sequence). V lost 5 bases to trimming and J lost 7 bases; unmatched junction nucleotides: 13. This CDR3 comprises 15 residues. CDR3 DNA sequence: TGTGCCAGTAGTGTCTTTCTTCAGCGGGGGAGTGAGCAGTACTTC. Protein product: CASSVFLQRGSEQYF. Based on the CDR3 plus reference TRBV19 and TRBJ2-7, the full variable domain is DGGITQSPKYLFRKEGQNVTLSCEQNLNHDAMYWYRQDPGQGLRLIYYSQIVNDFQKGDIAEGYSVSREKKESFPLTVTSAQKNPTAFYLCASSVFLQRGSEQYFGPGTRLTVT.

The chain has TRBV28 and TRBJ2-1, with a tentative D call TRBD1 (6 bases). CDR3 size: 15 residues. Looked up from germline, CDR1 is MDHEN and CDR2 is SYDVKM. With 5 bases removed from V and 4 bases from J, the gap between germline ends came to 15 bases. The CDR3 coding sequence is TGTGCCAGCAGTCCGGACAGAGGTCCTTACAATGAGCAGTTCTTC. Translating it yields CASSPDRGPYNEQFF.

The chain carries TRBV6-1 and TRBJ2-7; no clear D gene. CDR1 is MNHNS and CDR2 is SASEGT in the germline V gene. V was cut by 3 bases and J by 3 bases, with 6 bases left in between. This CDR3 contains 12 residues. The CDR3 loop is CASSEADYEQYF. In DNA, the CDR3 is TGTGCCAGCAGTGAGGCAGACTACGAGCAGTACTTC.